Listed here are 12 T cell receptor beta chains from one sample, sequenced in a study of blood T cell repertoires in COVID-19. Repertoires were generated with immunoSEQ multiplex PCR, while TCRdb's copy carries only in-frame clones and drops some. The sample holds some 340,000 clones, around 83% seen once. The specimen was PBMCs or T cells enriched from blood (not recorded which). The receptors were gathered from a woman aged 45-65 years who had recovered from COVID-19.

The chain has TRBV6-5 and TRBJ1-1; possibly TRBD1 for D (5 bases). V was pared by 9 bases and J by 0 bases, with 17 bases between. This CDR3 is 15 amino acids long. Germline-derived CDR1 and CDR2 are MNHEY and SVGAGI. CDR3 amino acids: CASTRGGVLNTEAFF. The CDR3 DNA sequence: TGTGCCAGTACAAGGGGTGGAGTACTGAACACTGAAGCTTTCTTT.

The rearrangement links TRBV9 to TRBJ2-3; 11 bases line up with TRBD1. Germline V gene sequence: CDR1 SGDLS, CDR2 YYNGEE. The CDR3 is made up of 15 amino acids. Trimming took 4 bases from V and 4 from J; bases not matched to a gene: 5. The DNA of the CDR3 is TGTGCCAGCAGCCGAGGACAGGGGGCGGCAGATACGCAGTATTTT. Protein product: CASSRGQGAADTQYF.

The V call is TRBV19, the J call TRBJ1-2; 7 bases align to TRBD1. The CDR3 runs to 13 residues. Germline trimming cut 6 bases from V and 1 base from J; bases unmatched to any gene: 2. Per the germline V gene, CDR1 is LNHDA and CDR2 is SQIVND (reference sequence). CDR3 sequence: CASSTGVNYGYTF. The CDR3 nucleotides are TGTGCCAGTAGCACAGGGGTTAACTATGGCTACACCTTC. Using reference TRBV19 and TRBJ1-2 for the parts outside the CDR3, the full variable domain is DGGITQSPKYLFRKEGQNVTLSCEQNLNHDAMYWYRQDPGQGLRLIYYSQIVNDFQKGDIAEGYSVSREKKESFPLTVTSAQKNPTAFYLCASSTGVNYGYTFGSGTRLTVV.

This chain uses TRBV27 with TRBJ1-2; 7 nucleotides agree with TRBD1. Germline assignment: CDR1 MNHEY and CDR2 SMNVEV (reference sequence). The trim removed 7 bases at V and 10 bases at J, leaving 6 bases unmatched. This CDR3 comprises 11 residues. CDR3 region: CASTTDRPYTF. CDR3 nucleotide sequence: TGTGCCAGCACTACGGACAGGCCCTACACCTTC.

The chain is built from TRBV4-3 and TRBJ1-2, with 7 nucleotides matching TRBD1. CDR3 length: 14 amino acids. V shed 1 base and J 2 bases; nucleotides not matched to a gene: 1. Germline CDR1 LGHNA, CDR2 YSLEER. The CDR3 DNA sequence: TGCGCCAGCAGCCAAGCAGGGGGGAACTATGGCTACACCTTC. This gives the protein CASSQAGGNYGYTF.

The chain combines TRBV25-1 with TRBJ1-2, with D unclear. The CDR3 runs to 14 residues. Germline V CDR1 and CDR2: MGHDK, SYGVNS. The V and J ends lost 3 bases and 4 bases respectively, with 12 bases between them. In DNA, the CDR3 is TGTGCCAGCAGTGATCCGGGGTATGGCTATGGCTACACCTTC. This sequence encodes CASSDPGYGYGYTF.

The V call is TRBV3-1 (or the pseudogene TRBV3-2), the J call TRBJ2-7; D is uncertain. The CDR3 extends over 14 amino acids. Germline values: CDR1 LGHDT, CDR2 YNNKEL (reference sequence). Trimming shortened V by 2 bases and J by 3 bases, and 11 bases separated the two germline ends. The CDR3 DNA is TGTGCCAGCAGCCAATCCCCGATTAGCTACGAGCAGTACTTC. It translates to CASSQSPISYEQYF.

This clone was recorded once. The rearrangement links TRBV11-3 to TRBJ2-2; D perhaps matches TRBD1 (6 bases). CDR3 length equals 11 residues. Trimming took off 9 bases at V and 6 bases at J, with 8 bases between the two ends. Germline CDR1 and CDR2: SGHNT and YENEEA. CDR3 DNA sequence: TGTGCCAGTCAGGGGCCCGGGGAGCTGTTTTTT. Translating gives CASQGPGELFF.

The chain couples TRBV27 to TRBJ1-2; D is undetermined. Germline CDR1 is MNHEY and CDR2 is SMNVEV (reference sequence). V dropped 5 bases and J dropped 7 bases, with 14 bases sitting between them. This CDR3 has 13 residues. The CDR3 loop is CASSRRFPPGYTF. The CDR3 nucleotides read TGTGCCAGCAGTAGGAGATTTCCCCCTGGCTACACCTTC.

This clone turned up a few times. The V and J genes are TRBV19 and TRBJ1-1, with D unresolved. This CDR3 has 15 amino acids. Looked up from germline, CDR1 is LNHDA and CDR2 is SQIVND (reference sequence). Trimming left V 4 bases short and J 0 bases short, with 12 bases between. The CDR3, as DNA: TGTGCCAGTAGTAAAGGGAGGATTTTGAACACTGAAGCTTTCTTT. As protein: CASSKGRILNTEAFF.

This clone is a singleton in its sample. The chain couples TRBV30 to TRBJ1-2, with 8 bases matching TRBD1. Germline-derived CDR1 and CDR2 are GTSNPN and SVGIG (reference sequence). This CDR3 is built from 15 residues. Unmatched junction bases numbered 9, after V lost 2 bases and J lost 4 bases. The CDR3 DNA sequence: TGTGCCTGGAGTCCCCTGGACAGGGAGGGCTATGGCTACACCTTC. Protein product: CAWSPLDREGYGYTF.

The DNA for the CDR3 is TGCAGTGCTAGTCCAGGGACTGCTAATTCACCCCTCCACTTT. As protein: CSASPGTANSPLHF. This chain joins TRBV20-1 and TRBJ1-6; D is possibly TRBD1 (5 bases). Germline V CDR1 and CDR2: DFQATT, SNEGSKA (reference sequence). V was trimmed by 3 bases and J by 6 bases, leaving 12 bases between them. The CDR3 consists of 14 residues.